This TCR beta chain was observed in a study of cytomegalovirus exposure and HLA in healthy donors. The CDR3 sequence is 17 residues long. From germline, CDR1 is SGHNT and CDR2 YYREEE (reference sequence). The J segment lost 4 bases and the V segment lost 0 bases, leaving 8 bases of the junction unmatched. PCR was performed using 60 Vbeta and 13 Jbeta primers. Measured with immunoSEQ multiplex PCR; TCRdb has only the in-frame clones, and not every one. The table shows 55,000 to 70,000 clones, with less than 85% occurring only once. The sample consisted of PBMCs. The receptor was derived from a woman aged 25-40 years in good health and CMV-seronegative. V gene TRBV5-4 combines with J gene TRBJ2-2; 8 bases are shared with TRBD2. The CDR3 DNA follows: TGTGCCAGCAGCTTGGGGGTAGCGGGGACTTTCACCGGGGAGCTGTTTTTT. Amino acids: CASSLGVAGTFTGELFF.